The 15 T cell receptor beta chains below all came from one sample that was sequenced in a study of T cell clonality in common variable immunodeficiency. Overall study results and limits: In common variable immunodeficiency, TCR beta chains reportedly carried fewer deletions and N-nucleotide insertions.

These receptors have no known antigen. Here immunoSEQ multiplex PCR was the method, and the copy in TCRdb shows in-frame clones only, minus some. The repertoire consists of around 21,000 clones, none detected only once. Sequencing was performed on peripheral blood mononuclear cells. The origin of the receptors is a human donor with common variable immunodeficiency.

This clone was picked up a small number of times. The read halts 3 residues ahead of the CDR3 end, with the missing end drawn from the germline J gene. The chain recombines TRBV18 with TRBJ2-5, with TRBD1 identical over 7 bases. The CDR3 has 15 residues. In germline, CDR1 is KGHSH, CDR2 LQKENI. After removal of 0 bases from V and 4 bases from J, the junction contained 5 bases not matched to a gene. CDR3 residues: CASSPPTTGRETQYF. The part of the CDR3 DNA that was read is TGTGCCAGCTCACCACCGACGACAGGGCGAGAGACC.

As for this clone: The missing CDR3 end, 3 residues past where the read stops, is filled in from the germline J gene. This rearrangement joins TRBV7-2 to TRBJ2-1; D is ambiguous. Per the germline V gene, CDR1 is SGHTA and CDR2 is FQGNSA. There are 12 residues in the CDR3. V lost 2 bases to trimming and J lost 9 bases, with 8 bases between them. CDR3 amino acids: CASSLLQREQFF. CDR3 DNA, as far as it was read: TGTGCCAGCAGCTTACTCCAGCGTGAG.

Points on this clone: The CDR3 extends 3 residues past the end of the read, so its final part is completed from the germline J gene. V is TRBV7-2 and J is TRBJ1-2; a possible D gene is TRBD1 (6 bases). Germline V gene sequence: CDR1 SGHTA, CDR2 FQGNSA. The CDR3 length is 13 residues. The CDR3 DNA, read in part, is TGTGCCAGCAGCTTAGACCTTGGGGGCGGC. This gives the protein CASSLDLGGG. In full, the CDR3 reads CASSLDLGGGYTF.

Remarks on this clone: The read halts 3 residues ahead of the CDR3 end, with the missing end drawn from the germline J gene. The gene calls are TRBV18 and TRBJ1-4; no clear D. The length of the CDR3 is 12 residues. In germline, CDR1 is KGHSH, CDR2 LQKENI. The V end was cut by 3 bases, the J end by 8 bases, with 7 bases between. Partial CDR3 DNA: TGTGCCAGCTCACCTAAAGGGGAAAAA. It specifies CASSPKGEK. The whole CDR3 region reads CASSPKGEKLFF. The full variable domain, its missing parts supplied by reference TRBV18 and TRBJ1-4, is NAGVMQNPRHLVRRRGQEARLRCSPMKGHSHVYWYRQLPEEGLKFMVYLQKENIIDESGMPKERFSAEFPKEGPSILRIQQVVRGDSAAYFCASSPKGEKLFFGSGTQLSVL.

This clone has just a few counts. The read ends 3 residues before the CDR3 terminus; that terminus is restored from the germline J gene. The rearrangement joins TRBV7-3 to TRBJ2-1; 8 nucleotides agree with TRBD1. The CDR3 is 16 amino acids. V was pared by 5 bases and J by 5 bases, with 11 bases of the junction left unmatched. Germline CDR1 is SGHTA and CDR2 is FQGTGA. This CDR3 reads CASSPPGTGFNNEQFF. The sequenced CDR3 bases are TGTGCCAGCAGCCCTCCTGGGACAGGCTTCAACAATGAG.

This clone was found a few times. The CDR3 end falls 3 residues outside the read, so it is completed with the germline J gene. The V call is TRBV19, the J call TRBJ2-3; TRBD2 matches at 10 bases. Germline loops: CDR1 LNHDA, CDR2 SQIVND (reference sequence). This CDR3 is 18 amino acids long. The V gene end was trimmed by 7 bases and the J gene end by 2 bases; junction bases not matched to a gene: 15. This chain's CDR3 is CASNPGRLAGGTTDTQYF. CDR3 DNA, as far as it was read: TGTGCCAGTAATCCGGGAAGATTAGCGGGGGGTACCACAGATACG.

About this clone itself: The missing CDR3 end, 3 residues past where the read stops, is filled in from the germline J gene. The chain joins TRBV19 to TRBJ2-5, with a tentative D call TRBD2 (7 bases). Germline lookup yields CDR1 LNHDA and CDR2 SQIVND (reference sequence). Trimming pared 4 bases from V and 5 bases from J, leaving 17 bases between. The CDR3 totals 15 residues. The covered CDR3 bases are TGTGCCAGTAGTAATCGGGGGGCCCCGGGGGAGACC. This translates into CASSNRGAPGET. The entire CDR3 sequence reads CASSNRGAPGETQYF. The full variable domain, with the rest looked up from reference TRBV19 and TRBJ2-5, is DGGITQSPKYLFRKEGQNVTLSCEQNLNHDAMYWYRQDPGQGLRLIYYSQIVNDFQKGDIAEGYSVSREKKESFPLTVTSAQKNPTAFYLCASSNRGAPGETQYFGPGTRLLVL.

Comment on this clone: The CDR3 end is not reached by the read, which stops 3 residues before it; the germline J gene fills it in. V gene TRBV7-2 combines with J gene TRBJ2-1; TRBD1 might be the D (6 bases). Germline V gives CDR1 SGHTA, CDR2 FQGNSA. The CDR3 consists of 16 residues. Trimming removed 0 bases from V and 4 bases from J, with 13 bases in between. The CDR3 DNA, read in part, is TGTGCCAGCAGCTTAGCCTCCGGGACACTATACAATGAG. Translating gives CASSLASGTLYNE. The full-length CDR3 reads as CASSLASGTLYNEQFF.

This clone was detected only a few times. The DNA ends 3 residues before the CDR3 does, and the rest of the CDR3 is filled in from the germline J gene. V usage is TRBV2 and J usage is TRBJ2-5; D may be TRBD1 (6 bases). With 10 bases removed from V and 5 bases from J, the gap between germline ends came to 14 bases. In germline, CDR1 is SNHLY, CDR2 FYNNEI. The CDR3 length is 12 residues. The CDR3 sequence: CATQGWSETQYF. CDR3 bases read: TGTGCCACACAGGGTTGGAGCGAGACC.

This CDR3 is CASSPDRSEAFF. The DNA read from the CDR3 is TGTGCCAGCTCACCGGACAGGTCTGAA. The chain employs TRBV18 and TRBJ1-1; 7 bases agree with TRBD1. The CDR3 extends 3 residues past the end of the read, so its final part is completed from the germline J gene. Germline assignment: CDR1 KGHSH and CDR2 LQKENI. The CDR3 totals 12 residues. The trim removed 3 bases at V and 6 bases at J, leaving 1 base unmatched. The variable domain in full, with the rest retrieved from reference TRBV18 and TRBJ1-1, is NAGVMQNPRHLVRRRGQEARLRCSPMKGHSHVYWYRQLPEEGLKFMVYLQKENIIDESGMPKERFSAEFPKEGPSILRIQQVVRGDSAAYFCASSPDRSEAFFGQGTRLTVV.

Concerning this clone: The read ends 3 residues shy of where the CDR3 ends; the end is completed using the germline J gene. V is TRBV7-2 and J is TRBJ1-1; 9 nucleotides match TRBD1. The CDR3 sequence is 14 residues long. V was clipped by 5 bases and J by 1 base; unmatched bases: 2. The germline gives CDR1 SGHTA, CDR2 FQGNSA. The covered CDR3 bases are TGTGCCAGCAGCCCGGACAGGGGGAACACTGAA. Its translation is CASSPDRGNTE. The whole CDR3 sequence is CASSPDRGNTEAFF.

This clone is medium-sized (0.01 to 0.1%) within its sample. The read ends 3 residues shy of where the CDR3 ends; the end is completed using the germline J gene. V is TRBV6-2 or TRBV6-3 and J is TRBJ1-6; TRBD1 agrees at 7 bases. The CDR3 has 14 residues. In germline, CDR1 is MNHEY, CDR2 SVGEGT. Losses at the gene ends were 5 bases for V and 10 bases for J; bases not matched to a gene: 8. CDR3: CASSGDSEKSPLHF. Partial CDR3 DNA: TGTGCCAGCAGTGGGGACAGCGAGAAGTCACCC.

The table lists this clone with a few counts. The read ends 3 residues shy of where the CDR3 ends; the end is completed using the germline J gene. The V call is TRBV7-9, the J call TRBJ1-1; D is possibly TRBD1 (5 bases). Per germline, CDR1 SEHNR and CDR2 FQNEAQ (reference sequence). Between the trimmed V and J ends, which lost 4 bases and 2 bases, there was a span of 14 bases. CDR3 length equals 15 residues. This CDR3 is CASSSRDWENTEAFF. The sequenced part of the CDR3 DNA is TGTGCCAGCAGCTCCCGGGACTGGGAAAACACTGAA.

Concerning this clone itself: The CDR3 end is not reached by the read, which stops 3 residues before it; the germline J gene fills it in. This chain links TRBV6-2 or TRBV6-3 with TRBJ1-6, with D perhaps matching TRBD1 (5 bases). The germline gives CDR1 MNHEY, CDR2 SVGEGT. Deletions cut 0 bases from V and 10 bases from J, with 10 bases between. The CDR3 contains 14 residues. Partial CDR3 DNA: TGTGCCAGCAGTTACTCCGGCGAGGGGTCACCC. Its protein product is CASSYSGEGSP. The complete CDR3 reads CASSYSGEGSPLHF.

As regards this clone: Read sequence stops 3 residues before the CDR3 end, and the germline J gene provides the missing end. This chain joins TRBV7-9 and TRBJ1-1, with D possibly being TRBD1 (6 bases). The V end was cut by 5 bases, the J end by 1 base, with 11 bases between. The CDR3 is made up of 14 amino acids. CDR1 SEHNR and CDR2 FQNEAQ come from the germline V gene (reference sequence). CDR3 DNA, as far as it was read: TGTGCCAGCAGCCCGGGACATGGGAACACTGAA. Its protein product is CASSPGHGNTE. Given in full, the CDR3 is CASSPGHGNTEAFF. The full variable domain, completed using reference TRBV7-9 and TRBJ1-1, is DTGVSQNPRHKITKRGQNVTFRCDPISEHNRLYWYRQTLGQGPEFLTYFQNEAQLEKSRLLSDRFSAERPKGSFSTLEIQRTEQGDSAMYLCASSPGHGNTEAFFGQGTRLTVV.